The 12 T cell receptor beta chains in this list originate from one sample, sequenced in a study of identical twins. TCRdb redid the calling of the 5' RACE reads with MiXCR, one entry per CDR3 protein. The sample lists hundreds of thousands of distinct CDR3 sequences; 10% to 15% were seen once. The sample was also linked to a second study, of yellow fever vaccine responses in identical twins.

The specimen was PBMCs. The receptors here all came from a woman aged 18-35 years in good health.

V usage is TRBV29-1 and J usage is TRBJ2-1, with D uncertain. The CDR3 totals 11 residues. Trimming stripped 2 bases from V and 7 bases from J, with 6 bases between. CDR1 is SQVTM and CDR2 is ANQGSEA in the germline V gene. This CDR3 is CSVEFGNEQFF. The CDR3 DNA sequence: TGCAGCGTTGAATTTGGTAATGAGCAGTTCTTC.

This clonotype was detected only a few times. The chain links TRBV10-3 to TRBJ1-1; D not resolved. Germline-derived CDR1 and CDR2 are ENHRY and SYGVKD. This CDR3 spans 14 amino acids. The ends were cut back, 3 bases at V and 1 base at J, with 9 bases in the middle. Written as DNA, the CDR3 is TGTGCCATCAGTGAATTACCGCAGAACACTGAAGCTTTCTTT. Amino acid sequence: CAISELPQNTEAFF.

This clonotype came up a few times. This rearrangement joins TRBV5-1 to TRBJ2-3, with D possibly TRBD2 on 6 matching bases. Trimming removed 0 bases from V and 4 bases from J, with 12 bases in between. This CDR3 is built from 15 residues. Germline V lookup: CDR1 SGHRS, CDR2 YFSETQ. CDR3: CASSLAAGSPDTQYF. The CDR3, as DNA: TGCGCCAGCAGCTTGGCCGCGGGGTCACCAGATACGCAGTATTTT.

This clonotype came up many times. The CDR3 sequence is CASSPGQGLGELEQYF. The CDR3 DNA reads TGTGCCAGCAGCCCAGGACAGGGGCTCGGAGAACTCGAGCAGTACTTC. The chain links TRBV7-9 to TRBJ2-7; TRBD1 agrees at 9 bases. The CDR3 has 16 amino acids. From germline, CDR1 is SEHNR and CDR2 FQNEAQ (reference sequence). With 5 bases clipped from V and 6 bases from J, the junction kept 14 bases outside the gene matches. Supplemented by reference TRBV7-9 and TRBJ2-7, the full variable domain reads DTGVSQNPRHKITKRGQNVTFRCDPISEHNRLYWYRQTLGQGPEFLTYFQNEAQLEKSRLLSDRFSAERPKGSFSTLEIQRTEQGDSAMYLCASSPGQGLGELEQYFGPGTRLTVT.

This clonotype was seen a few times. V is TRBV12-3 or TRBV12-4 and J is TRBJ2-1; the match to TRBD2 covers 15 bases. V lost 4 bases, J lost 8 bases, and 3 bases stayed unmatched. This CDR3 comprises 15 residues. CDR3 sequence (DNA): TGTGCCAGCAGTTCCTGGACTAGCGGGAGGGATGAGCAGTTCTTC. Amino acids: CASSSWTSGRDEQFF.

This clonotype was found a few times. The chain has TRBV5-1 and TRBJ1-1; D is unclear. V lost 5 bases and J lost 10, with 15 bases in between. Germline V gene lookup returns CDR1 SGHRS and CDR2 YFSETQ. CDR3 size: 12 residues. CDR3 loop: CASSPVVGVAFF. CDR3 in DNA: TGCGCCAGCAGTCCCGTCGTCGGCGTAGCTTTCTTT.

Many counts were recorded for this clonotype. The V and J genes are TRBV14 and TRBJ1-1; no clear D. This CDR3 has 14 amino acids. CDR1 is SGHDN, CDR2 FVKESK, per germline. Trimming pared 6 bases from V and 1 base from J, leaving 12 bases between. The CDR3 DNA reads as TGTGCCAGCAGTAGGTTAACGGGGAACACTGAAGCTTTCTTT. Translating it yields CASSRLTGNTEAFF.

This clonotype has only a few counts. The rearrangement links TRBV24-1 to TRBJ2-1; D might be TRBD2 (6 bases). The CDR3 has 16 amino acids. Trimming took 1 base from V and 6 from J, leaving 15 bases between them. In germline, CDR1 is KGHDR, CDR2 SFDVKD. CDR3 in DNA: TGTGCCACCAGTGATTTTGGGCGGGATCCCTTCAATGAGCAGTTCTTC. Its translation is CATSDFGRDPFNEQFF.

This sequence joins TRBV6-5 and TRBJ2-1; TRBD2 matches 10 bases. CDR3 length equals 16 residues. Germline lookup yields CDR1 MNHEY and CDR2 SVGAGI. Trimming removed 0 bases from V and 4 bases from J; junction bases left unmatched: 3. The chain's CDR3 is CASSYSASGGYNEQFF. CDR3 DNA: TGTGCCAGCAGTTACTCGGCTAGCGGGGGATACAATGAGCAGTTCTTC.

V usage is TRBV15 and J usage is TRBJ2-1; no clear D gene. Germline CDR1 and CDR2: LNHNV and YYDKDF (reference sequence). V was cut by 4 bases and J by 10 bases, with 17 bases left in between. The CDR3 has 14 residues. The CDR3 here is CATSTGHSSLEQFF. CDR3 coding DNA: TGTGCCACCAGCACTGGGCACAGCTCCCTAGAGCAGTTCTTC.

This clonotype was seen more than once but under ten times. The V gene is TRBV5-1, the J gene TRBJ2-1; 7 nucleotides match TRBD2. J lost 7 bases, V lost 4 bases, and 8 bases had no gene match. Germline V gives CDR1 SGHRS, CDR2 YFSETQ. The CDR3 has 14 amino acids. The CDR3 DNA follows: TGCGCCAGCAGCCCGGGGAGGGCCGGGAATGAGCAGTTCTTC. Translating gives CASSPGRAGNEQFF. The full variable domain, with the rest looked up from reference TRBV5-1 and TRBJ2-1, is KAGVTQTPRYLIKTRGQQVTLSCSPISGHRSVSWYQQTPGQGLQFLFEYFSETQRNKGNFPGRFSGRQFSNSRSEMNVSTLELGDSALYLCASSPGRAGNEQFFGPGTRLTVL.

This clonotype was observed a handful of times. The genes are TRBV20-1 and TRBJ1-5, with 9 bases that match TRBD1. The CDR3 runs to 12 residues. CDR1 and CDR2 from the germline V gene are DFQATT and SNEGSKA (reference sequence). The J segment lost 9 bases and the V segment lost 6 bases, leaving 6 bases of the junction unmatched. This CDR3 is CSAQDRGRPQHF. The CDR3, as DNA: TGCAGTGCCCAGGACAGGGGACGGCCCCAGCATTTT.